Each of the 2 T cell receptor beta chains below was sequenced from the same sample in a study of Ad26.COV2.S vaccination and SARS-CoV-2 variants. TCRdb keeps only in-frame clones here, not all; method: immunoSEQ multiplex PCR. Of 360,000 or so clones in the sample, 89% are singletons; the top ten hold under 2%. Treatment given: about 20 received Ad26.COV2.S at low or high dose, single or two shots; 5 received placebo; per-sample allocation not given. On day 63 after the first injection, vaccine and placebo recipients gave samples. This specimen consisted of peripheral blood, obtained in a trial of Ad26.COV2.S vaccine versus placebo. The origin of the receptors is a person aged 18-60 years who received the Ad26.COV2.S COVID-19 vaccine or a placebo.

J is TRBJ2-7 and V is TRBV7-2; a weak D match, TRBD1 (7 bases). Germline CDR1 is SGHTA and CDR2 is FQGNSA. V was clipped by 1 base and J by 3 bases, with 13 bases between them. The CDR3 sequence is 15 residues long. CDR3 sequence reads: CASSLDGGGYYEQYF. The DNA of the CDR3 is TGTGCCAGCAGCTTAGATGGAGGGGGCTACTACGAGCAGTACTTC.

The chain joins TRBV28 to TRBJ2-2; D not certain. Trimming took 6 bases from V and 8 from J, leaving 10 bases between them. Per germline, CDR1 MDHEN and CDR2 SYDVKM. The CDR3 sequence is 12 residues long. CDR3 in DNA: TGTGCCAGCAGCCTCACGATAGGGGAGCTGTTTTTT. It encodes CASSLTIGELFF.